Shown below are 5 T cell receptor beta chains from a single sample sequenced in a study of breast tumors, draining lymph nodes, adjacent tissues. Samples came from axillary lymph nodes draining the breast cancer. Using its own MiXCR run on the multiplex PCR reads, TCRdb lists one record per CDR3 protein. The table shows 150,000 to 200,000 distinct CDR3 sequences, with approximately 30% occurring only once. Source material: axillary lymph node tissue. The receptors come from a female donor with breast cancer. Some clones in this sample may be carry-over from other donors' samples.

The chain is built from TRBV6-1 and TRBJ1-1; D is perhaps TRBD1 (6 bases). Germline V gene sequence: CDR1 MNHNS, CDR2 SASEGT. This CDR3 comprises 14 residues. Trimming took off 8 bases at V and 4 bases at J, with 17 bases between the two ends. The CDR3 DNA reads as TGTGCCAGCCATAGTTCGGGGGCGCGCACTGAAGCTTTCTTT. This codes for CASHSSGARTEAFF.

Comments on this clonotype: This may stem from a read error, because a much larger clone lies one nucleotide away. The chain uses TRBV9 and TRBJ2-2, with D perhaps TRBD2 (5 bases). This CDR3 is built from 15 residues. Trimming removed 1 base from V and 7 bases from J, with 14 bases in between. CDR1 SGDLS and CDR2 YYNGEE come from the germline V gene. CDR3 region: CASSVRRGRGGELFF. The CDR3 nucleotides read TGTGCCAGCAGCGTACGCCGAGGGCGAGGCGGGGAGCTGTTTTTT.

The rearrangement links TRBV6-4 to TRBJ2-1; D is unresolved. Trimming left V 5 bases short and J 10 bases short, with 21 bases between. From germline, CDR1 is MRHNA and CDR2 SNTAGT. The CDR3 contains 15 residues. The CDR3 reads CASSHAYVGMDEQFF. CDR3 in DNA: TGTGCCAGCAGTCACGCCTACGTAGGGATGGACGAGCAGTTCTTC.

This clonotype was seen repeatedly, ten times or more. The CDR3 spells CASSSRGPSPNEKLFF. The CDR3 region has the DNA TGTGCCAGCAGCTCCCGGGGGCCCTCACCTAATGAAAAACTGTTTTTT. V and J are TRBV14 and TRBJ1-4; TRBD1 is a possible D gene (6 bases). Trimming left V 5 bases short and J 3 bases short, with 16 bases between. The CDR3 loop spans 16 amino acids. Germline loops: CDR1 SGHDN, CDR2 FVKESK.

The table lists this clonotype with many counts. The V and J genes are TRBV6-5 and TRBJ2-7, with D unclear. The germline V gene encodes CDR1 MNHEY and CDR2 SVGAGI. The CDR3 contains 15 residues. V was trimmed by 5 bases and J by 2 bases, leaving 16 bases between them. The CDR3 here is CASSQKVDRTYEQYF. CDR3 nucleotides: TGTGCCAGCAGTCAAAAAGTGGACCGGACCTACGAGCAGTACTTC.